The 11 T cell receptor beta chains in this list originate from one sample, sequenced in a study of vaccination and CD4 T cells after COVID-19. Indicated treatment: approximately 10-day PBMC culture with coronavirus spike peptide pools or control peptides (ViraFEST assay). For these receptors, no antigen is known. Sequence data for DNA of cultured CD4+ T cells were generated by the Oncomine TCR Beta short-read assay. TCRdb analysed the PCR reads with MiXCR anew, one entry per CDR3 protein. This sample yields 10,000 to 15,000 distinct CDR3 sequences, of which about three fifths are seen a single time; 14% to 15% belongs to the top ten. The specimen was CD4+ T cells from blood, cultured in vitro. Receptors were obtained from a human donor who had recovered from COVID-19.

The J gene is TRBJ2-4, the V gene TRBV7-2; the D gene is possibly TRBD2 (6 bases). The CDR3 runs to 16 residues. Germline CDR1 reads SGHTA; CDR2 reads FQGNSA. V gave up 3 bases and J gave up 6 bases, with 18 bases separating them. The CDR3 region has the DNA TGTGCCAGCAGCTTGCAATCGGGGAGGTCCACAAACATTCAGTACTTC. Its translation is CASSLQSGRSTNIQYF.

The chain uses TRBV7-3 and TRBJ2-6, with D perhaps matching TRBD2 (6 bases). With 6 bases removed from V and 2 bases from J, the gap between germline ends came to 14 bases. CDR1 and CDR2 (germline): SGHTA, FQGTGA. This CDR3 spans 16 amino acids. CDR3: CASSDGTGAGANVLTF. The CDR3 bases are TGTGCCAGCAGTGACGGGACGGGGGCTGGGGCCAACGTCCTGACTTTC.

The J gene is TRBJ2-7, the V gene TRBV2, with a tentative D call TRBD2 (6 bases). Trimming removed 3 bases at V and 0 bases at J, with 9 bases between. The CDR3 covers 14 residues. Germline V lookup: CDR1 SNHLY, CDR2 FYNNEI. Here the CDR3 DNA reads TGTGCCAGCAGTGATCAGGGAGGCTCCTACGAGCAGTACTTC. Translated: CASSDQGGSYEQYF.

The chain has TRBV10-3 and TRBJ1-2; 12 bases agree with TRBD1. The germline V gene has CDR1 ENHRY and CDR2 SYGVKD. The CDR3 is 13 residues long. V shed 8 bases, J shed 7 bases, and the junction held 5 bases outside the gene matches. The CDR3 region has the DNA TGTGCCATCCGGGGGACAGGGGGCTCTGGCTACACCTTC. Amino acid sequence: CAIRGTGGSGYTF.

This chain uses TRBV23-1 with TRBJ1-1; D is uncertain. TRBV23-1 is reported as an ORF; its role is uncertain. The CDR3 totals 15 residues. V dropped 2 bases and J dropped 8 bases, with 18 bases sitting between them. CDR3: CASSQGRRPVREAFF. The CDR3 DNA is TGCGCCAGCAGTCAAGGGAGACGCCCGGTGCGGGAAGCTTTCTTT.

The chain combines TRBV2 with TRBJ1-4, with 7 bases aligning to TRBD1. Per germline, CDR1 SNHLY and CDR2 FYNNEI. The CDR3 sequence is 13 residues long. Trimming took 8 bases from V and 7 from J; bases not matched to a gene: 7. The CDR3 nucleotides are TGTGCCAGCGTGTTGACAGGGCGTGAAAAACTGTTTTTT. Residues: CASVLTGREKLFF.

CDR3: CASSPAPGQGGYTF. CDR3 bases: TGTGCCAGCAGTCCGGCCCCGGGACAGGGCGGCTACACCTTC. V is TRBV28 and J is TRBJ1-2; 9 positions match TRBD1. The CDR3 has 14 residues. Germline lookup yields CDR1 MDHEN and CDR2 SYDVKM. The J segment lost 8 bases and the V segment lost 5 bases, leaving 9 bases of the junction unmatched.

The chain uses TRBV12-3 or TRBV12-4 and TRBJ1-5; D is unresolved. Trimming pared 4 bases from V and 9 bases from J, leaving 13 bases between. The CDR3 is made up of 13 amino acids. The CDR3 sequence is CASSSGSEGPQHF. The CDR3 DNA reads as TGTGCCAGCAGTTCAGGATCTGAAGGGCCCCAGCATTTT.

This clonotype was observed a handful of times. V usage is TRBV20-1 and J usage is TRBJ1-5; D unclear. V was pared by 5 bases and J by 5 bases, with 10 bases between. This CDR3 is 12 amino acids long. Germline V lookup: CDR1 DFQATT, CDR2 SNEGSKA (reference sequence). The CDR3 bases are TGCAGTGCTCTCTCAGGAGATCAGCCCCAGCATTTT. The encoded protein is CSALSGDQPQHF.

This clonotype appeared once. The chain recombines TRBV4-2 with TRBJ1-1; D perhaps matches TRBD1 (5 bases). Germline values: CDR1 LGHNA, CDR2 YNFKEQ. V was clipped by 0 bases and J by 4 bases, with 15 bases between them. There are 16 residues in the CDR3. For the CDR3, the DNA is TGTGCCAGCAGCCAAGATAGGAAGGGGAAAAGCACTGAAGCTTTCTTT. Its protein is CASSQDRKGKSTEAFF.

The chain links TRBV5-6 to TRBJ2-5, with TRBD2 identical over 14 bases. The CDR3 covers 22 residues. After removal of 4 bases from V and 4 bases from J, the junction contained 24 bases not matched to a gene. Germline CDR1 SGHDT, CDR2 YYEEEE. The CDR3: CASSRGTGFSGLAGARGETQYF. CDR3 nucleotide sequence: TGTGCCAGCAGCCGAGGGACAGGGTTTTCGGGACTAGCGGGAGCCCGGGGAGAGACCCAGTACTTC.